This T cell receptor (beta chain) was obtained from a study of blood T cell repertoires in COVID-19. As for the study in general: COVID-19 samples from acute and convalescent phases originated in the United States, Italy and Spain. PBMCs, B-cell-depleted T cells, or T cells provided the cDNA or gDNA that made up the material.

Germline assignment: CDR1 SGHNT and CDR2 YYREEE (reference sequence). CDR3 length: 14 residues. V was clipped by 3 bases and J by 9 bases; unmatched bases: 9. Original processing methods: Quantification of nucleated cells was approximated via reference gene primer amplification. Produced via immunoSEQ multiplex PCR; TCRdb's table is partial and in-frame only. The V and J calls and clone size were taken over from that table, and D and trimming were inferred from the DNA. This sample has around 30,000 clones, with over 75% found just once. This chain joins TRBV5-4 and TRBJ2-1; the match to TRBD2 covers 7 bases. The TCR was taken from a man between 60 and 70 years old with active COVID-19. The sequenced sample was peripheral blood. CDR3 DNA sequence: TGTGCCAGCAGCTCGGCGGGCGGGAGTGGTGAGCAGTTCTTC. Amino acids: CASSSAGGSGEQFF.